This section outlines one T cell receptor beta chain sequence together with its context. Its antigen is unknown. This sample was included in a study of lymphopenia after photon versus proton radiotherapy. Findings and caveats of the study: Proton therapy kept repertoires fairly stable, unlike photons, which gained effector/memory cells. Post-nadir diversity loss with photons came from oligoclonal expansion, particularly CD8+ Temra cells.

CDR1 SGHDT and CDR2 YYEEEE come from the germline V gene. The V and J ends lost 0 bases and 4 bases respectively, with 8 bases between them. The CDR3 loop spans 14 amino acids. Produced via immunoSEQ multiplex PCR; TCRdb's table is partial and in-frame only. The sample contains roughly 150,000 clones, 88% of which appear only once. The source of this sequence is a man aged 45-65 years with gastric cancer. V gene TRBV5-6 combines with J gene TRBJ1-5, with D uncertain. The sample was peripheral blood, taken from a patient treated with photon-based radiotherapy. The DNA for the CDR3 is TGTGCCAGCAGCTTGGGCGGGCAGAATCAGCCCCAGCATTTT. Its protein product is CASSLGGQNQPQHF.